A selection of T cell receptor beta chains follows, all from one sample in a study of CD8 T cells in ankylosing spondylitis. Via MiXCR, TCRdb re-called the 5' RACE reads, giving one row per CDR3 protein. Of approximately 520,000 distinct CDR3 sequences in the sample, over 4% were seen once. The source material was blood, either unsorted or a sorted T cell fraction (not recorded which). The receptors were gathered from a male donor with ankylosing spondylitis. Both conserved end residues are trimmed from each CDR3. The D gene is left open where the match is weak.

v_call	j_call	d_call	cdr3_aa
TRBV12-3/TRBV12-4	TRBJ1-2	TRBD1	ASSLRGLSGGYT
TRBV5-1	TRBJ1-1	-	ASSLALLGPNTEAF
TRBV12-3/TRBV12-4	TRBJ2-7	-	ASSSSKGVWSSYEQY
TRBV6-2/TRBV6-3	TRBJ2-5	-	ASSSVGTQY
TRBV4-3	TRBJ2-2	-	ASSPDWAWGELF
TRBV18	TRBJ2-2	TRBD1	ASSPPKQGRSGELF
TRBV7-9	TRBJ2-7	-	ASTLVGGYEQY
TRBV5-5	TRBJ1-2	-	ASSLEHYGYT
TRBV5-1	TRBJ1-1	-	ASSLFPQGGTEAF
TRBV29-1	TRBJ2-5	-	STSQQGETQY